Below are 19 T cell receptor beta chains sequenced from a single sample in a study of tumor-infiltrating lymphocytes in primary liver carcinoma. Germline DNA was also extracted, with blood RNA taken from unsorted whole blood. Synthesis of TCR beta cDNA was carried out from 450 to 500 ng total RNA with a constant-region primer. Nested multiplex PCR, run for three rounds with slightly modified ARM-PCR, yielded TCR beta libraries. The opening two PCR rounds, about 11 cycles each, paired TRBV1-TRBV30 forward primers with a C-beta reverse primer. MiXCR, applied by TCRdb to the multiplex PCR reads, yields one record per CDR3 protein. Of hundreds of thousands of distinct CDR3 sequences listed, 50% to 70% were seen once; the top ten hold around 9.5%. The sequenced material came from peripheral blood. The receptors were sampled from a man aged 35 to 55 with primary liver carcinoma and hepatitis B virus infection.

This CDR3 is CATSDFGLNNEQFF. CDR3 sequence (DNA): TGTGCCACCAGTGATTTTGGGCTGAACAATGAGCAGTTCTTC. This chain connects TRBV24-1 to TRBJ2-1, with D uncertain. Germline V gives CDR1 KGHDR, CDR2 SFDVKD. The CDR3 is made up of 14 amino acids. V was shortened by 1 base and J by 5 bases, with 8 bases between the two germline ends.

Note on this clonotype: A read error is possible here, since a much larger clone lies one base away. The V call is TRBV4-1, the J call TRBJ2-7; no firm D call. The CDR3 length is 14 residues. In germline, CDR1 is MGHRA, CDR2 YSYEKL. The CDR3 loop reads CASSQDYGLYEQHF. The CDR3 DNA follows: TGCGCCAGCAGCCAAGATTACGGCCTCTACGAGCAGCACTTC.

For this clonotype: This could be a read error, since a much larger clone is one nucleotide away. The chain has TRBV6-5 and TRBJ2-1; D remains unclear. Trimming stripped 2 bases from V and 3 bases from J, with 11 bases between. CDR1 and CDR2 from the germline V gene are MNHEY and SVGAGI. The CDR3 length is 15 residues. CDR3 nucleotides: TGTGCCAGCAGTTACAGGGCCGATTTCTACAATGAGCAGTTCTTC. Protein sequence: CASSYRADFYNEQFF.

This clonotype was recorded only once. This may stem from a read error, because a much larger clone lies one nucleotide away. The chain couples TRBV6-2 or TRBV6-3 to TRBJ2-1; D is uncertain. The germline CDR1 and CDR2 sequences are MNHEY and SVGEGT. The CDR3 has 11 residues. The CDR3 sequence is CASSGFNGQFF. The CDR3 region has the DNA TGTGCCAGCAGCGGGTTCAATGGGCAGTTCTTC.

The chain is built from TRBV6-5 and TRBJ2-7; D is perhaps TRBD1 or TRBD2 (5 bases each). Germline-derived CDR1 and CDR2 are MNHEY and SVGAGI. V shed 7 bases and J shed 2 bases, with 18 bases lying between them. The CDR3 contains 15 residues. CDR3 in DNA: TGTGCCAGCACCACCGGGACCCCGAGCACCTACGAGCAGTACTTC. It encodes CASTTGTPSTYEQYF.

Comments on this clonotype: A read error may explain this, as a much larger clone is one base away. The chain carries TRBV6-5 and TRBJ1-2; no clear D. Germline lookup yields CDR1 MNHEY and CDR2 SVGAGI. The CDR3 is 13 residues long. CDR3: CASCYLSIPGYTF. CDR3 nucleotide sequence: TGTGCCAGCTGTTACTTATCTATACCCGGCTACACCTTC.

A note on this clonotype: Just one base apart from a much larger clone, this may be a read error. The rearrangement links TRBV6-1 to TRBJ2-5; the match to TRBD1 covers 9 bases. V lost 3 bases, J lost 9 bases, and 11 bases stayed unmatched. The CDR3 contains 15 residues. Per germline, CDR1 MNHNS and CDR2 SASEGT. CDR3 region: CASSDPRQGVRSQYF. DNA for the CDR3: TGTGCCAGCAGTGATCCCCGACAGGGGGTAAGGTCCCAGTACTTC.

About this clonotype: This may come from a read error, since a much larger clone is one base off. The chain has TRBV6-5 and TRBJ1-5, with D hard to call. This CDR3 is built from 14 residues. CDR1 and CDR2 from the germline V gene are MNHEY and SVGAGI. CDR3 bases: TGTGCCAGCAGGAAAAGTGGACGCAATCAGTCCCAGCATTTT. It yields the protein CASRKSGRNQSQHF.

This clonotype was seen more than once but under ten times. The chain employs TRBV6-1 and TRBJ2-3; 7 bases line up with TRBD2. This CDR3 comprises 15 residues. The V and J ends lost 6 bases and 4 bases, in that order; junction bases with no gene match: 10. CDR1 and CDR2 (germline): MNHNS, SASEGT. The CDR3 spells CASSSMGGSADTQYF. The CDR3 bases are TGTGCCAGCAGCTCCATGGGAGGGAGCGCAGATACGCAGTATTTT.

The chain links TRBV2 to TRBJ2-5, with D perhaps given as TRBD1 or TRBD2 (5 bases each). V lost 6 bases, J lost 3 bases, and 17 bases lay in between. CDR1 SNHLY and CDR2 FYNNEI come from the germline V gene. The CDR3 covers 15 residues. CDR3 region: CASRQRDPLKETQYF. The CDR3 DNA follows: TGTGCCAGCAGACAACGGGACCCACTGAAAGAGACCCAGTACTTC.

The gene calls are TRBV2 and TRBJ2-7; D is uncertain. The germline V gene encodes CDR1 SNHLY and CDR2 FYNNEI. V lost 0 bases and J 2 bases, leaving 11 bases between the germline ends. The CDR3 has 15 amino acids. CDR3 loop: CASSEASSWAYEQYF. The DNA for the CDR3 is TGTGCCAGCAGTGAAGCAAGTAGTTGGGCCTACGAGCAGTACTTC. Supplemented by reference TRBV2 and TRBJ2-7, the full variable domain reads EPEVTQTPSHQVTQMGQEVILRCVPISNHLYFYWYRQILGQKVEFLVSFYNNEISEKSEIFDDQFSVERPDGSNFTLKIRSTKLEDSAMYFCASSEASSWAYEQYFGPGTRLTVT.

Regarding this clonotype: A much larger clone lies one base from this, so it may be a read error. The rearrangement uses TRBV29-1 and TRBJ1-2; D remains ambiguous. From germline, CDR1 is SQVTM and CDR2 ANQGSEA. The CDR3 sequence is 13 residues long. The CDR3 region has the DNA TGCAGCGTTGAGTCAACCTCTAACTTTGGCTACACCTTC. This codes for CSVESTSNFGYTF.

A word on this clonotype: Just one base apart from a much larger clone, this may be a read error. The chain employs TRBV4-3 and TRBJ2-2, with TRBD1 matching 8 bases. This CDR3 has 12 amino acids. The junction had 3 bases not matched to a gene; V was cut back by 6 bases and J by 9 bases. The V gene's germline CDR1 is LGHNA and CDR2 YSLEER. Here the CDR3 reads CASSRQGRELFF. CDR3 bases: TGCGCCAGCAGTAGACAGGGGCGGGAGCTGTTTTTT.

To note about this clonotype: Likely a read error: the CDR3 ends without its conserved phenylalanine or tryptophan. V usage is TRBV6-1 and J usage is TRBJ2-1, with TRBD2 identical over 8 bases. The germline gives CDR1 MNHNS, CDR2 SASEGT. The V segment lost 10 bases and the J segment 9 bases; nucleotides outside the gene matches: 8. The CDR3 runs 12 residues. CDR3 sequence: CANGLAGSEQFS. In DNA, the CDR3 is TGTGCCAATGGACTAGCTGGAAGTGAGCAGTTCTCC.

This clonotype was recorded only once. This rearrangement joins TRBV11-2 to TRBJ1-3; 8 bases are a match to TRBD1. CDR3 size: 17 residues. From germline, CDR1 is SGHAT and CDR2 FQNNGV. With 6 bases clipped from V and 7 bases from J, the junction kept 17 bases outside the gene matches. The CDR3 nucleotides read TGTGCCAGCAGTCTCAATCTCCAGGGGGCGATTGGGAACACCATATATTTT. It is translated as CASSLNLQGAIGNTIYF. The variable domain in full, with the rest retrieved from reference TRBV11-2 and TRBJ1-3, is EAGVAQSPRYKIIEKRQSVAFWCNPISGHATLYWYQQILGQGPKLLIQFQNNGVVDDSQLPKDRFSAERLKGVDSTLKIQPAKLEDSAVYLCASSLNLQGAIGNTIYFGEGSWLTVV.

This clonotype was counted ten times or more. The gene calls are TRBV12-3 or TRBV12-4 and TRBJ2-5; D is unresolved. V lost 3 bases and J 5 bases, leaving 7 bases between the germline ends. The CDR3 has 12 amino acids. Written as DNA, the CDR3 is TGTGCCAGCAGTTTCACACCCGAGACCCAGTACTTC. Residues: CASSFTPETQYF.

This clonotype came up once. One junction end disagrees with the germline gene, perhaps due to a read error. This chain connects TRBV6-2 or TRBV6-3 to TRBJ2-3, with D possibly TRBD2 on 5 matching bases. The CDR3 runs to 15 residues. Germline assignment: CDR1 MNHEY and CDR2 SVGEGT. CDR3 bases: TGTGCCAGCAGTGCCTACTTTCCTAGCACAGATACGCTGTATTTT. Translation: CASSAYFPSTDTLYF.

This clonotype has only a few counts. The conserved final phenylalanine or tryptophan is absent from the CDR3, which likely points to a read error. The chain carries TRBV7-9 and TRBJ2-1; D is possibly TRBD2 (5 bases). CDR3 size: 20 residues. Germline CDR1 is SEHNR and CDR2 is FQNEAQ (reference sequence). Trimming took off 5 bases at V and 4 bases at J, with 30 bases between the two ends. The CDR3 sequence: CASSRRPTRGAPELYNEQFL. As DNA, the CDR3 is TGTGCCAGCAGCCGACGACCCACCCGGGGAGCGCCGGAACTATACAATGAGCAGTTCTTA.

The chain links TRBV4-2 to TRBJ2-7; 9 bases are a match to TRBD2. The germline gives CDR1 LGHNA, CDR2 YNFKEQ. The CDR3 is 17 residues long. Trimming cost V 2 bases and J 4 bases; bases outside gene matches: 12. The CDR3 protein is CASSQSWGREGLYEQYF. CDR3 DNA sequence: TGTGCCAGCAGCCAATCGTGGGGGCGGGAGGGCCTGTACGAGCAGTACTTC.